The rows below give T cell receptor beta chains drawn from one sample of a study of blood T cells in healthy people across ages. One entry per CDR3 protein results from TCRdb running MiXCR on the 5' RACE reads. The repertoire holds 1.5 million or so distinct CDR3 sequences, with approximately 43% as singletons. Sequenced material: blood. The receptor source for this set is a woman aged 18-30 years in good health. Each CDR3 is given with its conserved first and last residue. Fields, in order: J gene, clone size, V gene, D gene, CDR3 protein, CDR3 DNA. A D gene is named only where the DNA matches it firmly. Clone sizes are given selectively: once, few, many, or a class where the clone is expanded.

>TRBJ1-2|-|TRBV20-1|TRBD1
CSASRDSRCGYTF
TGCAGTGCTTCTCGGGACAGTCGCTGTGGCTACACCTTC
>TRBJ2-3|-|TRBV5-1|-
CASSLGAGSDGTDTQYF
TGCGCCAGCAGCTTGGGTGCAGGGTCGGACGGCACAGATACGCAGTATTTT
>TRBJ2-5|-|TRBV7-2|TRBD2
CASSLAGGRRNQETQYF
TGTGCCAGCAGCTTAGCGGGAGGGCGGAGGAACCAAGAGACCCAGTACTTC
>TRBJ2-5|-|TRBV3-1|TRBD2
CASSRAGLAGGKIYNEQYF
TGTGCCAGCAGCCGCGCAGGACTAGCGGGGGGTAAGATATACAATGAGCAGTACTTC
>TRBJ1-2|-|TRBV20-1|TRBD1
CSARQGASGYTF
TGCAGTGCCCGACAGGGGGCGAGTGGCTACACCTTC
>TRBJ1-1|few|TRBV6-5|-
CASSYEVDTEAFF
TGTGCCAGCAGTTACGAAGTGGACACTGAAGCTTTCTTT
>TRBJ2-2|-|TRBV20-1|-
CSARVARGQNTGELFF
TGCAGTGCTAGAGTGGCCAGGGGCCAAAACACCGGGGAGCTGTTTTTT
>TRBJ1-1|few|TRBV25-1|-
CASSGKIGEAFF
TGTGCCAGCAGTGGGAAAATCGGAGAAGCTTTCTTT
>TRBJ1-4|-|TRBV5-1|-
CASSLGQKKGDEKLFF
TGCGCCAGCAGCTTGGGACAGAAGAAGGGGGATGAAAAACTGTTTTTT
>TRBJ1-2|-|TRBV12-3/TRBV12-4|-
CASNLLRPQDTTNYGYTF
TGTGCCAGCAACCTCCTTCGTCCCCAAGACACTACTAACTATGGCTACACCTTC
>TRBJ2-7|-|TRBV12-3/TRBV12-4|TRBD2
CASSTLAGDYNEQYF
TGTGCCAGCAGCACTCTAGCGGGAGACTACAATGAGCAGTACTTC
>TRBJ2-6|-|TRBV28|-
CASSFRTGTGANVLTF
TGTGCCAGCAGTTTCCGAACAGGGACCGGGGCCAACGTCCTGACTTTC
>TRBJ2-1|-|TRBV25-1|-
CASSGGALNNEQFF
TGTGCCAGCAGTGGCGGGGCCCTTAACAATGAGCAGTTCTTC
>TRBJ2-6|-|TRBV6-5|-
CASSYRTVVYSGANVLTF
TGTGCCAGCAGTTACCGGACAGTCGTTTATTCTGGGGCCAACGTCCTGACTTTC
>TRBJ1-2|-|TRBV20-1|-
CSAGGLGFNYGYTF
TGCAGTGCGGGGGGACTGGGGTTTAACTATGGCTACACCTTC
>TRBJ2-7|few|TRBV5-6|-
CASSSVSGYEQYF
TGTGCCAGCAGCAGCGTAAGTGGGTACGAGCAGTACTTC
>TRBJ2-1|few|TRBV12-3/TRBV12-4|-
CASRSSGIYNEQFF
TGTGCCAGCAGAAGTAGCGGAATCTACAATGAGCAGTTCTTC
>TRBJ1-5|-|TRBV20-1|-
CSVTRGRDQPQHF
TGCAGTGTCACTCGGGGAAGGGATCAGCCCCAGCATTTT
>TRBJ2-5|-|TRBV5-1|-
CASRKSGGLTPEEQYF
TGCGCCAGCAGAAAGTCTGGGGGCCTCACACCGGAGGAGCAGTACTTC
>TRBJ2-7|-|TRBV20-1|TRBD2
CSAKRVGTSGHYEQYF
TGCAGTGCGAAGAGAGTCGGGACTAGCGGGCACTACGAGCAGTACTTC
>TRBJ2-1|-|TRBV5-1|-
CASSLKAGISSNEQFF
TGCGCCAGCAGCTTGAAGGCGGGGATATCGAGCAATGAGCAGTTCTTC
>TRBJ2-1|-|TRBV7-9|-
CASNLLATSYNEQFF
TGTGCCAGCAACCTCCTAGCGACCTCCTACAATGAGCAGTTCTTC
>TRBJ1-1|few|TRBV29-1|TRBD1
CSTRQGITEAFF
TGCAGCACCAGACAGGGGATCACTGAAGCTTTCTTT
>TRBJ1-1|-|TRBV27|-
CASSLQGAGDTEAFF
TGTGCCAGCAGTTTACAGGGAGCGGGGGACACTGAAGCTTTCTTT
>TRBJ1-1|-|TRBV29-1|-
CSVDRGGTEAFF
TGCAGCGTTGACAGGGGAGGCACTGAAGCTTTCTTT
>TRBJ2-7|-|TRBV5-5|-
CASSQQGVLSYNEQYF
TGTGCCAGCAGCCAACAGGGCGTGTTGTCCTACAATGAGCAGTACTTC
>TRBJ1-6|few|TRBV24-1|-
CATSDPRDGSSYNSPLHF
TGTGCCACCAGTGACCCCCGGGACGGCAGCTCCTATAATTCACCCCTCCACTTT
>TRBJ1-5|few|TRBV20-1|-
CSARGLRDRRQPQHF
TGCAGTGCTAGGGGTCTCCGGGACCGTCGCCAGCCCCAGCATTTT
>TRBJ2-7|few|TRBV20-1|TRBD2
CSATGTRTYEQYF
TGCAGTGCTACCGGGACTAGGACTTACGAGCAGTACTTC
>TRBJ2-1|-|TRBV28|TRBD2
CASRLPGLAGEINEQFF
TGTGCCAGCAGGCTACCGGGACTAGCGGGAGAAATAAATGAGCAGTTCTTC
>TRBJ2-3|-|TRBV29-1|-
CSVTGTWADTQYF
TGCAGCGTGACGGGGACTTGGGCAGATACGCAGTATTTT
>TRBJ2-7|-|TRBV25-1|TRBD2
CASSESTSGLSYNEQYF
TGTGCCAGCAGTGAATCCACTAGCGGCCTCTCCTACAATGAGCAGTACTTC
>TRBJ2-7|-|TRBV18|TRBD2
CASSPSRTSGMVQYF
TGTGCCAGCTCACCTTCCAGGACTAGCGGGATGGTGCAGTACTTC
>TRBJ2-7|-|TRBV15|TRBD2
CATSRDAGVFSYEQYF
TGTGCCACCAGCAGAGATGCGGGAGTTTTCTCCTACGAGCAGTACTTC
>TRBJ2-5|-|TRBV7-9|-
CASSSAEQETQYF
TGTGCCAGCAGCTCGGCAGAACAAGAGACCCAGTACTTC
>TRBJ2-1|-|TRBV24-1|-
CATSDLRGSIYNEQFF
TGTGCCACCAGTGATTTGCGGGGAAGCATCTACAATGAGCAGTTCTTC
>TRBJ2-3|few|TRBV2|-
CASSESEPKSTDTQYF
TGTGCCAGCAGTGAAAGTGAACCGAAGAGCACAGATACGCAGTATTTT
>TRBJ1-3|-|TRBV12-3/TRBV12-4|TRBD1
CASSPGQNSGNTIYF
TGTGCCAGCAGCCCGGGACAGAACTCTGGAAACACCATATATTTT
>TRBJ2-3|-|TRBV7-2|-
CASSLGLAVLGGDTQYF
TGTGCCAGCAGCTTAGGGTTAGCGGTCCTCGGTGGAGATACGCAGTATTTT
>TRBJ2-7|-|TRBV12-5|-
CASGLVLQNVPDEQYF
TGTGCTAGTGGTTTGGTACTTCAGAATGTCCCCGACGAGCAGTACTTC
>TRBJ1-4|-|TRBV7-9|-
CASSTLWGKVFF
TGTGCCAGCAGCACGCTGTGGGGAAAGGTGTTTTTT
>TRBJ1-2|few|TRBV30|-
CAWSVSEGYGYTF
TGTGCCTGGAGTGTATCGGAAGGCTATGGCTACACCTTC
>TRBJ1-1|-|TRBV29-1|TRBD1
CSVGQVGNTEAFF
TGCAGCGTCGGACAGGTAGGGAACACTGAAGCTTTCTTT